These T cell receptor beta chains were read from a single sample in a study of T-cell reconstitution after alpha-beta-depleted transplantation in children. One entry per CDR3 protein results from TCRdb running MiXCR on the PCR reads. The sample carries about 440,000 distinct CDR3 sequences, around two fifths recorded once. The specimen comprised PBMCs, sampled before TCRalphabeta/CD19-depleted stem cell transplant. The receptors shown here come from a girl aged 2 to 10 with aplastic anemia, due to receive a stem cell transplant. Both conserved end residues are part of each CDR3. The order of the fields is J gene, V gene, CDR3 protein.

TRBJ2-2,TRBV28,CAAVGSNTGELFF
TRBJ2-1,TRBV7-9,CASSPSEVSYNEQFF
TRBJ2-1,TRBV20-1,CSAGPGGSYNEQFF
TRBJ2-1,TRBV5-5,CASSFITGGEQFF
TRBJ1-2,TRBV20-1,CSAWDNNYGYTF
TRBJ2-4,TRBV20-1,CSASKGAENIQYF
TRBJ2-5,TRBV12-3/TRBV12-4,CASIRAGQGVQTQYF
TRBJ2-1,TRBV7-8,CASSPRGGPPYNEQFF
TRBJ2-7,TRBV20-1,CSAQIPESRPYEQYF
TRBJ2-5,TRBV7-9,CASSDASYPQETQYF
TRBJ2-2,TRBV29-1,CSVQDRVNTGELFF
TRBJ2-3,TRBV20-1,CSASSPRDRTDTQYF
TRBJ2-1,TRBV7-2,CASSFQRTGSNEQFF
TRBJ2-1,TRBV5-1,CASSSGSIKRESYNEQFF